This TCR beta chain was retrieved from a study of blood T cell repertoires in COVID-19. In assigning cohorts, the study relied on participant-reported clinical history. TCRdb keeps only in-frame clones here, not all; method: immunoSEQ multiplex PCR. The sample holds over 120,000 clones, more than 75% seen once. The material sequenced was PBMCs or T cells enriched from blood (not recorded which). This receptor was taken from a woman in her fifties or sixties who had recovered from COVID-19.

DNA of the CDR3: TGTGCCAGCAGCCACATTTATGGCTACACCTTC. This sequence encodes CASSHIYGYTF. The V call is TRBV3-1 (or the pseudogene TRBV3-2), the J call TRBJ1-2, with unresolved D. This CDR3 comprises 11 residues. Germline lookup yields CDR1 LGHDT and CDR2 YNNKEL (reference sequence). Trimming removed 3 bases at V and 5 bases at J, with 4 bases between.